What follows are 13 T cell receptor beta chains derived from one specimen sequenced in a study of cytomegalovirus exposure and HLA in healthy donors. With 60 Vbeta and 13 Jbeta primers, the PCR was carried out. The protocol was immunoSEQ multiplex PCR, while the TCRdb copy is restricted to in-frame clones and leaves out a portion. The table has fewer than 200,000 clones, more than 80% seen once. The specimen sequenced was PBMCs. These receptors were collected from a woman under 30 in good health and CMV-seronegative.

This CDR3 is CASRVQGSDTEAFF. The CDR3 DNA is TGTGCCAGCAGAGTACAGGGGTCTGACACTGAAGCTTTCTTT. The V gene is TRBV28, the J gene TRBJ1-1, with TRBD1 matching 7 bases. Germline V lookup: CDR1 MDHEN, CDR2 SYDVKM. The V gene end was trimmed by 6 bases and the J gene end by 3 bases; junction bases not matched to a gene: 7. This CDR3 has 14 amino acids.

In regard to this clone: A read error may account for a junction end that differs from germline. The V and J genes are TRBV6-5 and TRBJ1-5; tentative D call: TRBD1 (6 bases). The length of the CDR3 is 14 residues. Germline loops: CDR1 MNHEY, CDR2 SVGAGI. DNA of the CDR3: TGTGCCGGCAGTTTGGGTCCAGGGGATCAGCCCCAGCATTTT. Protein sequence: CAGSLGPGDQPQHF.

This chain joins TRBV25-1 and TRBJ2-3, with a possible D match to TRBD1 (7 bases). This CDR3 is built from 16 residues. V lost 3 bases to trimming and J lost 4 bases, with 17 bases between them. Per germline, CDR1 MGHDK and CDR2 SYGVNS. The CDR3 is CASSDRGQGGSDTQYF. The DNA for the CDR3 is TGTGCCAGCAGTGACAGAGGCCAGGGGGGATCAGATACGCAGTATTTT.

The V gene is TRBV27, the J gene TRBJ1-1, with 7 nucleotides matching TRBD1. The CDR3 length is 15 residues. Germline loops: CDR1 MNHEY, CDR2 SMNVEV (reference sequence). J lost 5 bases, V lost 5 bases, and 11 bases had no gene match. Here the CDR3 reads CASSLRQGLVTEAFF. DNA of the CDR3: TGTGCCAGCAGTCTACGACAGGGTTTAGTAACTGAAGCTTTCTTT.

The chain uses TRBV2 and TRBJ1-6, with 7 positions matching TRBD1. The germline V gene encodes CDR1 SNHLY and CDR2 FYNNEI. The J segment lost 6 bases and the V segment lost 6 bases, leaving 2 bases of the junction unmatched. The CDR3 has 13 residues. CDR3 loop: CASSGQVNSPLHF. Written as DNA, the CDR3 is TGTGCCAGCAGCGGACAGGTTAATTCACCCCTCCACTTT. Full variable domain (outside the CDR3, taken from reference TRBV2 and TRBJ1-6): EPEVTQTPSHQVTQMGQEVILRCVPISNHLYFYWYRQILGQKVEFLVSFYNNEISEKSEIFDDQFSVERPDGSNFTLKIRSTKLEDSAMYFCASSGQVNSPLHFGNGTRLTVT.

The V and J genes are TRBV11-2 and TRBJ2-5, with D tentatively TRBD2 (7 bases). CDR1 SGHAT and CDR2 FQNNGV come from the germline V gene. This CDR3 has 16 residues. The V and J ends lost 1 base and 5 bases respectively, with 17 bases between them. The CDR3 reads CASSLGVASGQETQYF. In nucleotides, the CDR3 is TGTGCCAGCAGCTTAGGAGTGGCTAGCGGACAGGAGACCCAGTACTTC.

The CDR3 region has the DNA TGTGCCAGCAGTTTATCAGGCACTAATCAGCCCCAGCATTTT. As protein: CASSLSGTNQPQHF. The chain joins TRBV28 to TRBJ1-5; no definite D call. The germline V gene encodes CDR1 MDHEN and CDR2 SYDVKM. The CDR3 spans 14 residues. V lost 1 base and J 4 bases, leaving 8 bases between the germline ends. Complete variable domain (other parts from reference TRBV28 and TRBJ1-5): DVKVTQSSRYLVKRTGEKVFLECVQDMDHENMFWYRQDPGLGLRLIYFSYDVKMKEKGDIPEGYSVSREKKERFSLILESASTNQTSMYLCASSLSGTNQPQHFGDGTRLSIL.

This rearrangement joins TRBV19 to TRBJ1-2; a weak D match, TRBD1 (6 bases). Between the trimmed V and J ends, which lost 1 base and 3 bases, there was a span of 6 bases. The CDR3 extends over 13 amino acids. CDR1 is LNHDA and CDR2 is SQIVND in the germline V gene (reference sequence). This CDR3 is CASSIGQDYGYTF. CDR3 nucleotides: TGTGCCAGTAGTATAGGACAGGACTATGGCTACACCTTC.

V usage is TRBV11-2 and J usage is TRBJ1-2, with unresolved D. This CDR3 is 13 amino acids long. Trimming took 0 bases from V and 4 from J, leaving 6 bases between them. Germline lookup yields CDR1 SGHAT and CDR2 FQNNGV. For the CDR3, the DNA is TGTGCCAGCAGCTTAGATCGGGGCTATGGCTACACCTTC. It encodes CASSLDRGYGYTF.

This sequence joins TRBV9 and TRBJ1-2, with D possibly matching TRBD1 (6 bases). The CDR3 spans 15 residues. Germline values: CDR1 SGDLS, CDR2 YYNGEE. V was clipped by 3 bases and J by 8 bases, with 20 bases between them. The DNA for the CDR3 is TGTGCCAGCAGCGCTACCGGGACACACATGGAGGGCTACACCTTC. Translated, it gives CASSATGTHMEGYTF.

The rearrangement uses TRBV28 and TRBJ2-3, with a tentative D call TRBD1 (8 bases). Trimming removed 5 bases at V and 1 base at J, with 16 bases between. This CDR3 has 16 amino acids. Germline values: CDR1 MDHEN, CDR2 SYDVKM. This CDR3 is CASSPTGGQGTDTQYF. The CDR3 region has the DNA TGTGCCAGCAGTCCTACGGGGGGACAGGGCACAGATACGCAGTATTTT.

V is TRBV11-3 and J is TRBJ2-7, with D uncertain. Trimming removed 5 bases from V and 1 base from J, with 12 bases in between. Looked up from germline, CDR1 is SGHNT and CDR2 is YENEEA. The CDR3 runs to 14 residues. This CDR3 reads CASSTNAKSYEQYF. CDR3 DNA sequence: TGTGCCAGCAGCACTAATGCGAAGTCCTACGAGCAGTACTTC.

The chain recombines TRBV11-3 with TRBJ2-1; 11 bases fit TRBD2. CDR1 SGHNT and CDR2 YENEEA come from the germline V gene. With V trimmed by 2 bases and J by 8 bases, 17 bases remained unmatched. This CDR3 has 19 amino acids. CDR3 sequence (DNA): TGTGCCAGCAGCTTAAAGGGTCTAGCGGGAGGATCCCCCCTCCATGAGCAGTTCTTC. It translates to CASSLKGLAGGSPLHEQFF.